The next 8 T cell receptor beta chains were all read from a single sample in a study of blood T cells in healthy people across ages. A second 7 to 11 cycle PCR used barcoded and J-beta primers. Each CDR3 protein is one row after TCRdb ran MiXCR on the 5' RACE reads. This table has nearly 800,000 distinct CDR3 sequences, around 50% appearing once. What was sequenced was blood. All receptors derive from a man aged 35-49 years in good health.

The genes are TRBV6-6 and TRBJ2-5; D gene uncertain. TRBJ2-7 explains the end of the DNA better; the J call may be wrong. The CDR3 totals 15 residues. From germline, CDR1 is MNHNY and CDR2 SVGAGI (reference sequence). This CDR3 reads CASRDVGITSYEQYF. For the CDR3, the DNA is TGTGCCAGCAGGGACGTGGGGATTACCTCCTACGAGCAGTACTTC.

The chain combines TRBV20-1 with TRBJ2-4, with a possible D match to TRBD1 (5 bases). Trimming removed 2 bases at V and 13 bases at J, with 15 bases between. The germline V gene has CDR1 DFQATT and CDR2 SNEGSKA (reference sequence). This CDR3 has 12 residues. CDR3 protein: CSARQGRHGQYF. In DNA form, the CDR3 reads TGCAGTGCTAGACAGGGTAGGCACGGGCAGTACTTC.

This sequence joins TRBV12-3 or TRBV12-4 and TRBJ2-6; 8 nucleotides match TRBD1. V shed 6 bases, J shed 2 bases, and the junction held 3 bases outside the gene matches. This CDR3 is built from 15 residues. CDR3 amino acids: CASRSQGAGANVLTF. The CDR3 nucleotides are TGTGCCAGCAGGTCACAGGGGGCTGGGGCCAACGTCCTGACTTTC.

This clonotype was detected only a few times. The chain joins TRBV29-1 to TRBJ1-5; 7 nucleotides match TRBD1. Germline lookup yields CDR1 SQVTM and CDR2 ANQGSEA. This CDR3 region has 15 residues. J lost 1 base, V lost 3 bases, and 6 bases had no gene match. The CDR3 loop is CSVEITGESNQPQHF. In nucleotides, the CDR3 is TGCAGCGTTGAGATCACAGGGGAGAGCAATCAGCCCCAGCATTTT.

The chain combines TRBV28 with TRBJ1-6; D not certain. V was cut by 5 bases and J by 8 bases, with 7 bases left in between. The CDR3 length is 12 residues. Per germline, CDR1 MDHEN and CDR2 SYDVKM. CDR3 in amino acids: CASSSRYSPLHF. The CDR3 coding sequence is TGTGCCAGCAGTAGCAGATATTCACCCCTCCACTTT.

The rearrangement uses TRBV21-1 and TRBJ1-1; the D call in the table, TRBD1, was not verified against the DNA. TRBV21-1 is a pseudogene. This CDR3 is 16 amino acids long. DNA for the CDR3: TGTGCCAGCAGGGCAGGACAGGGGAAAATGAACACTGAAGCTTTCTTT. Its protein product is CASRAGQGKMNTEAFF.

The chain links TRBV2 to TRBJ2-7, with 11 bases fitting TRBD2. Germline V CDR1 and CDR2: SNHLY, FYNNEI. Germline trimming cut 6 bases from V and 3 bases from J; bases unmatched to any gene: 7. CDR3 length: 15 residues. CDR3 sequence: CASRLGTSGSYEQYF. In DNA, the CDR3 is TGTGCCAGCAGATTGGGGACTAGCGGAAGCTACGAGCAGTACTTC.

V gene TRBV5-1 combines with J gene TRBJ2-3; D remains ambiguous. Germline V gene sequence: CDR1 SGHRS, CDR2 YFSETQ. Trimming shortened V by 5 bases and J by 4 bases, and 11 bases separated the two germline ends. The CDR3 sequence is 13 residues long. CDR3 region: CASSVGRADTQYF. The CDR3 DNA sequence: TGCGCCAGCAGTGTGGGTAGGGCAGATACGCAGTATTTT. Supplemented by reference TRBV5-1 and TRBJ2-3, the full variable domain reads KAGVTQTPRYLIKTRGQQVTLSCSPISGHRSVSWYQQTPGQGLQFLFEYFSETQRNKGNFPGRFSGRQFSNSRSEMNVSTLELGDSALYLCASSVGRADTQYFGPGTRLTVL.